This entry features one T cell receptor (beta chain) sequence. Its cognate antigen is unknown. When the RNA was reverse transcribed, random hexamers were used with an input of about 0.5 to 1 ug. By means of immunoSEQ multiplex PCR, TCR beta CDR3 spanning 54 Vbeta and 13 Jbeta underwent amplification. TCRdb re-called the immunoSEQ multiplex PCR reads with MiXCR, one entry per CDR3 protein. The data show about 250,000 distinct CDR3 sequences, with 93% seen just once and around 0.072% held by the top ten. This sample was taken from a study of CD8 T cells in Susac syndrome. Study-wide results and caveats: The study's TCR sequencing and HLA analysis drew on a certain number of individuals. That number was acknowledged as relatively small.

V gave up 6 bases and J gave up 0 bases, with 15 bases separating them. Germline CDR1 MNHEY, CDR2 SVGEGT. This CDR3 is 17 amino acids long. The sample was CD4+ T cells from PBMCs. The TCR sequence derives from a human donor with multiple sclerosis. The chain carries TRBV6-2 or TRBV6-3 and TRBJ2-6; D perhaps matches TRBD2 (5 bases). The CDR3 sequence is CASSEIRGNSGANVLTF. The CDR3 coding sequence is TGTGCCAGCAGCGAAATCCGGGGAAACTCTGGGGCCAACGTCCTGACTTTC.